Following are 20 T cell receptor beta chains from one sample sequenced in a study of neurological immune-mediated disorders. TCRdb independently ran MiXCR on the 5' RACE reads; one entry per CDR3 protein. The sample holds under 80,000 distinct CDR3 sequences, around 3.9% seen once. Material for sequencing was PBMCs. The source is a man aged 25 to 40 with multiple sclerosis.

This clonotype was counted many times. The rearrangement joins TRBV5-1 to TRBJ1-1; tentative D call: TRBD1 (5 bases). The CDR3 length is 20 residues. V gave up 0 bases and J gave up 1 base, with 25 bases separating them. Germline V gene sequence: CDR1 SGHRS, CDR2 YFSETQ. The CDR3 DNA sequence: TGCGCCAGCAGCTTGGCCCCACTTAGACAGACGTTAGGGAGGAACACTGAAGCTTTCTTT. This translates into CASSLAPLRQTLGRNTEAFF.

This clonotype was recorded at least ten times. This chain links TRBV12-3 or TRBV12-4 with TRBJ2-3; no definite D call. V shed 6 bases and J shed 1 base, with 8 bases lying between them. The CDR3 has 13 residues. The CDR3 loop is CASSWVGTDTQYF. The CDR3 DNA follows: TGTGCCAGCAGCTGGGTGGGCACAGATACGCAGTATTTT.

At least ten counts were recorded for this clonotype. The rearrangement joins TRBV6-1 to TRBJ2-3, with 7 positions matching TRBD2. The germline gives CDR1 MNHNS, CDR2 SASEGT. V dropped 4 bases and J dropped 6; count of bases not matched to a gene: 10. This CDR3 region has 15 residues. Here the CDR3 reads CASSVLADAPDTQYF. The CDR3 DNA is TGTGCCAGCAGTGTCCTAGCGGATGCGCCCGATACGCAGTATTTT.

This clonotype came up many times. The chain employs TRBV7-9 and TRBJ2-3, with D perhaps matching TRBD2 (5 bases). V lost 5 bases to trimming and J lost 6 bases, with 15 bases between them. CDR1 and CDR2 from the germline V gene are SEHNR and FQNEAQ (reference sequence). The CDR3 spans 14 residues. CDR3 in amino acids: CASSRGGPPDTQYF. CDR3 coding DNA: TGTGCCAGCAGCCGAGGCGGGCCCCCTGATACGCAGTATTTT.

The table lists this clonotype with many counts. The chain carries TRBV12-3 or TRBV12-4 and TRBJ2-1; TRBD2 agrees at 11 bases. This CDR3 is 14 amino acids long. Trimming removed 3 bases from V and 8 bases from J; junction bases left unmatched: 3. Written as DNA, the CDR3 is TGTGCCAGCAGTTTTCGGACTAGCGGGTATGAGCAGTTCTTC. Translation: CASSFRTSGYEQFF.

The sample holds many counts of this clonotype. The J gene is TRBJ1-2, the V gene TRBV7-2, with D unclear. The CDR3 consists of 14 residues. V lost 0 bases to trimming and J lost 4 bases, with 9 bases between them. Per the germline V gene, CDR1 is SGHTA and CDR2 is FQGNSA. DNA of the CDR3: TGTGCCAGCAGCTTAGCGCCCGGATCCTATGGCTACACCTTC. Protein product: CASSLAPGSYGYTF.

This clonotype was counted at least ten times. V is TRBV12-3 or TRBV12-4 and J is TRBJ2-3; D is ambiguous. The CDR3 runs 16 residues. The V gene lost 7 bases and the J gene lost 0 bases, with 17 bases spanning the gap. The CDR3 reads CASTPQYHLSTDTQYF. CDR3 nucleotide sequence: TGTGCCAGCACTCCCCAGTACCACCTGAGCACAGATACGCAGTATTTT.

About this clonotype itself: A much larger clonotype is one base distant, so this may be a read error. The rearrangement uses TRBV4-1 and TRBJ2-3, with D tentatively TRBD1 or TRBD2 (5 bases each). The CDR3 extends over 13 amino acids. Germline-derived CDR1 and CDR2 are MGHRA and YSYEKL. Trimming took off 0 bases at V and 4 bases at J, with 5 bases between the two ends. The CDR3 reads CASSQEGADTQYF. CDR3 sequence (DNA): TGCGCCAGCAGCCAAGAGGGGGCAGATACGCAGTATTTT.

This clonotype appeared many times. The chain joins TRBV4-3 to TRBJ2-3; maybe TRBD2 (6 bases). CDR1 is LGHNA and CDR2 is YSLEER in the germline V gene. The V gene lost 4 bases and the J gene lost 6 bases, with 8 bases spanning the gap. The CDR3 runs 12 residues. The CDR3 DNA follows: TGCGCCAGCAGCCGGACTACGGATACGCAGTATTTT. Its protein product is CASSRTTDTQYF.

This clonotype was recorded a few times. A much larger clonotype is one base distant, so this may be a read error. This chain uses TRBV10-3 with TRBJ1-4; tentative D call: TRBD1 (5 bases). The CDR3 has 14 amino acids. Per the germline V gene, CDR1 is ENHRY and CDR2 is SYGVKD. V was shortened by 6 bases and J by 7 bases, with 15 bases between the two germline ends. CDR3 region: CAIRGEKASEKLFF. DNA for the CDR3: TGTGCCATCAGAGGGGAGAAGGCCAGTGAAAAACTGTTTTTT.

V and J are TRBV11-2 and TRBJ1-1, with D unclear. Trimming took off 3 bases at V and 6 bases at J, with 8 bases between the two ends. This CDR3 spans 12 amino acids. The germline V gene encodes CDR1 SGHAT and CDR2 FQNNGV. CDR3 protein: CASSFIRAEAFF. As DNA, the CDR3 is TGTGCCAGCAGCTTTATTAGGGCTGAAGCTTTCTTT. Full variable domain (rest looked up from reference TRBV11-2 and TRBJ1-1): EAGVAQSPRYKIIEKRQSVAFWCNPISGHATLYWYQQILGQGPKLLIQFQNNGVVDDSQLPKDRFSAERLKGVDSTLKIQPAKLEDSAVYLCASSFIRAEAFFGQGTRLTVV.

This clonotype was counted at least ten times. V gene TRBV5-1 combines with J gene TRBJ2-7; 8 positions agree with TRBD2. With V trimmed by 6 bases and J by 0 bases, 8 bases remained unmatched. CDR1 and CDR2 from the germline V gene are SGHRS and YFSETQ. The CDR3 spans 15 residues. As DNA, the CDR3 is TGCGCCAGCAAGTTGGGTAGCGGGGCCTCCTACGAGCAGTACTTC. Translation: CASKLGSGASYEQYF.

The table lists this clonotype with many counts. The CDR3 DNA sequence: TGTGCCAGCAGCTTAGTGGCGGTGGGGGGATCCGGGGAGCTGTTTTTT. Amino acids: CASSLVAVGGSGELFF. This rearrangement joins TRBV7-8 to TRBJ2-2; D is perhaps TRBD2 (6 bases). The CDR3 is made up of 16 amino acids. Germline V CDR1 and CDR2: SGHVS, FQNEAQ. V lost 1 base and J lost 6, with 15 bases in between.

This clonotype was picked up many times. This sequence joins TRBV15 and TRBJ2-5; D is ambiguous. The V and J ends lost 0 bases and 3 bases respectively, with 11 bases between them. The CDR3 length is 15 residues. CDR1 is LNHNV and CDR2 is YYDKDF in the germline V gene (reference sequence). DNA of the CDR3: TGTGCCACCAGCAGAGATTCCGGCTTGAAAGAGACCCAGTACTTC. Translated, it gives CATSRDSGLKETQYF.

This clonotype appeared many times. The chain employs TRBV5-1 and TRBJ2-3; TRBD1 matches 7 bases. The length of the CDR3 is 15 residues. CDR1 and CDR2 from the germline V gene are SGHRS and YFSETQ. With V trimmed by 4 bases and J by 4 bases, 9 bases remained unmatched. CDR3 residues: CASSPPGQKADTQYF. The CDR3 bases are TGCGCCAGCAGCCCCCCGGGACAGAAAGCAGATACGCAGTATTTT.

At least ten counts were recorded for this clonotype. The gene calls are TRBV12-3 or TRBV12-4 and TRBJ1-1; TRBD1 is a possible D gene (5 bases). V lost 5 bases and J 1 base, leaving 8 bases between the germline ends. The CDR3 sequence is 13 residues long. The CDR3 is CASSTRGNTEAFF. For the CDR3, the DNA is TGTGCCAGCAGTACAAGGGGGAACACTGAAGCTTTCTTT.

This clonotype has ten or more counts. The chain employs TRBV29-1 and TRBJ2-3; 7 bases line up with TRBD1. Germline CDR1 SQVTM, CDR2 ANQGSEA. After removal of 6 bases from V and 0 bases from J, the junction contained 9 bases not matched to a gene. The CDR3 has 15 residues. As DNA, the CDR3 is TGCAGCGTGAAACGACAGGGCGGTAGCACAGATACGCAGTATTTT. This gives the protein CSVKRQGGSTDTQYF.

This clonotype was seen many times. The V call is TRBV2, the J call TRBJ2-7; TRBD2 is a possible D gene (5 bases). CDR3 length: 13 amino acids. The V end was cut by 5 bases, the J end by 9 bases, with 17 bases between. Germline V gives CDR1 SNHLY, CDR2 FYNNEI. CDR3 in amino acids: CASSPAPLVGQYF. CDR3 DNA: TGTGCCAGCAGTCCCGCGCCACTAGTGGGGCAGTACTTC.

This clonotype came up many times. J is TRBJ2-2 and V is TRBV29-1, with D uncertain. This CDR3 has 11 residues. Trimming pared 6 bases from V and 4 bases from J, leaving 6 bases between. Germline assignment: CDR1 SQVTM and CDR2 ANQGSEA. The CDR3 region is CSVPATGELFF. In DNA, the CDR3 is TGCAGCGTCCCGGCCACCGGGGAGCTGTTTTTT.

This clonotype was counted at least ten times. V and J are TRBV24-1 and TRBJ1-1; no firm D call. Germline CDR1 and CDR2: KGHDR and SFDVKD. Trimming removed 6 bases from V and 6 bases from J, with 7 bases in between. The CDR3 contains 11 residues. As DNA, the CDR3 is TGTGCCACCAGTCCCGTTCCTGAAGCTTTCTTT. Residues: CATSPVPEAFF.